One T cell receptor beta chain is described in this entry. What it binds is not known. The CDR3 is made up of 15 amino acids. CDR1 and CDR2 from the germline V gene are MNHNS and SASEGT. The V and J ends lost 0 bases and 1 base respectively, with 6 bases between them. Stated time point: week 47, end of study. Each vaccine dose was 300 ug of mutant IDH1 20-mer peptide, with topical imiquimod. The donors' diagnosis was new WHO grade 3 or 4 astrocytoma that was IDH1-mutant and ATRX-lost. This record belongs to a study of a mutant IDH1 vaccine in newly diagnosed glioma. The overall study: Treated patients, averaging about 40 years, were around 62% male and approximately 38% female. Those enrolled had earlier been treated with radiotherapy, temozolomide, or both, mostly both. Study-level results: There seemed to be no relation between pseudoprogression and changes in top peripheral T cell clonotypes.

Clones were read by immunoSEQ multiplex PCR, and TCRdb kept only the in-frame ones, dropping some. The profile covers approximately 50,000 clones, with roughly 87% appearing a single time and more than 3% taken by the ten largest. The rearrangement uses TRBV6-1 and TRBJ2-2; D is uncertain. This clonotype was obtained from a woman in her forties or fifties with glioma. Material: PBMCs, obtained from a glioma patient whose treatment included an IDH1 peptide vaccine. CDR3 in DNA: TGTGCCAGCAGTGAAGCCCGACAGAACACCGGGGAGCTGTTTTTT. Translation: CASSEARQNTGELFF.